This T cell receptor beta chain was sequenced during a study of CD8+CD57+ T cells in acquired aplastic anemia. This clonotype showed up many times. Profiles of TCR beta VDJ and CDR3 were generated from a genomic DNA template. Each CDR3 protein gets one entry after TCRdb re-called the reads with MiXCR. Of 120,000 or so distinct CDR3 sequences listed, approximately 36% are singletons. The V end lost 4 bases, the J end lost 6 bases, and 13 bases lay between the germline ends. Germline V gives CDR1 SGHVS, CDR2 FQNEAQ. CDR3 length: 13 residues. Sequencing was done on patients that had shown CD8+CD57+ cell expansion by flow cytometry.

Sequences were obtained from sorted CD4+, CD8+, or CD8+CD57+ T cells (not recorded which) from PBMCs. This TCR came from a human donor with aplastic anemia. The chain uses TRBV7-8 and TRBJ2-7, with D perhaps TRBD1 (6 bases). The CDR3 loop is CASSYTGLAEQYV. CDR3 sequence (DNA): TGTGCCAGCAGCTACACAGGGTTGGCCGAGCAGTACGTC.